A single sample is the source of the 7 T cell receptor beta chains below, sequenced in a study of CD8 T cells in ankylosing spondylitis. One entry per CDR3 protein results from TCRdb running MiXCR on the 5' RACE reads. The sample holds about 130,000 distinct CDR3 sequences, about 6.7% seen once. The sample was blood, either unsorted or a sorted T cell fraction (not recorded which). These receptors all come from a female donor with ankylosing spondylitis or in good health (not recorded which).

This clonotype appeared many times. The rearrangement uses TRBV12-3 or TRBV12-4 and TRBJ2-5; 7 bases match TRBD2. This CDR3 is 14 amino acids long. V dropped 4 bases and J dropped 2; count of bases not matched to a gene: 4. CDR3 coding DNA: TGTGCCAGCAGTTATGCTAGCGGACAAGAGACCCAGTACTTC. Protein: CASSYASGQETQYF.

The table lists this clonotype with many counts. The chain carries TRBV7-2 and TRBJ2-1, with 9 nucleotides matching TRBD1. The CDR3 length is 15 residues. Trimming at V came to 1 base and at J to 7 bases, leaving 5 bases not matched to a gene. Germline V gene lookup returns CDR1 SGHTA and CDR2 FQGNSA. The CDR3 sequence is CASSLVGQGRNEQFF. The CDR3 coding sequence is TGTGCCAGCAGCTTAGTAGGACAGGGGAGGAATGAGCAGTTCTTC.

In its sample, this clonotype was seen many times. This rearrangement joins TRBV4-2 to TRBJ2-2; 10 bases line up with TRBD2. In germline, CDR1 is LGHNA, CDR2 YNFKEQ. This CDR3 spans 15 amino acids. After removal of 6 bases from V and 2 bases from J, the junction contained 3 bases not matched to a gene. DNA of the CDR3: TGTGCCAGCAGAAGGACTAGCGGAAACACCGGGGAGCTGTTTTTT. It yields the protein CASRRTSGNTGELFF.

This clonotype was observed at least ten times. This sequence joins TRBV6-6 and TRBJ2-5; 7 bases are shared with TRBD1. Germline V gives CDR1 MNHNY, CDR2 SVGAGI (reference sequence). The CDR3 runs to 13 residues. Germline trimming cut 4 bases from V and 2 bases from J; bases unmatched to any gene: 1. DNA for the CDR3: TGTGCCAGCAGTTCGGGACAGCAAGAGACCCAGTACTTC. This sequence encodes CASSSGQQETQYF.

This clonotype was recorded many times. The rearrangement uses TRBV20-1 and TRBJ1-2, with TRBD1 as a possible D gene (5 bases). Germline lookup yields CDR1 DFQATT and CDR2 SNEGSKA (reference sequence). The CDR3 is 15 residues long. The V and J ends lost 2 bases and 2 bases respectively, with 15 bases between them. CDR3 residues: CSARPPGRVNYGYTF. Here the CDR3 DNA reads TGCAGTGCTAGACCACCGGGACGGGTGAACTATGGCTACACCTTC.

This clonotype showed up many times. The chain links TRBV5-1 to TRBJ1-2; D perhaps matches TRBD1 (6 bases). Germline lookup yields CDR1 SGHRS and CDR2 YFSETQ. The CDR3 totals 13 residues. The V and J ends lost 1 base and 8 bases respectively, with 12 bases between them. The CDR3: CASSLTGSEGYTF. CDR3 DNA: TGCGCCAGCAGCTTGACAGGGTCGGAGGGCTACACCTTC.

This clonotype was recorded many times. The chain recombines TRBV29-1 with TRBJ1-1; weak D call: TRBD1 (5 bases). Germline CDR1 reads SQVTM; CDR2 reads ANQGSEA. This CDR3 contains 14 residues. V lost 7 bases to trimming and J lost 3 bases, with 18 bases between them. The DNA for the CDR3 is TGCAGCGCCGGTCCTCGAGACAGCCACACTGAAGCTTTCTTT. Translation gives CSAGPRDSHTEAFF.